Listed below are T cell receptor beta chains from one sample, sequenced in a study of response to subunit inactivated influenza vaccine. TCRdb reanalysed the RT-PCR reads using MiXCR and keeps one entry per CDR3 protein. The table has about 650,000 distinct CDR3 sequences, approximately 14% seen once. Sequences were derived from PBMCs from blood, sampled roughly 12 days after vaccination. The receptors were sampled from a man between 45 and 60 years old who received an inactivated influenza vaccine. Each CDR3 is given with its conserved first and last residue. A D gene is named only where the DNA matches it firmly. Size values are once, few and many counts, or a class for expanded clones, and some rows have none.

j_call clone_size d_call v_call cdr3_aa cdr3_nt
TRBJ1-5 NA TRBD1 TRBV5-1 CASSEGQGDQPQHF TGCGCCAGCAGCGAAGGACAGGGGGATCAGCCCCAGCATTTT
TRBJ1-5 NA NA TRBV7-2 CASSFELADQPQHF TGTGCCAGCAGCTTTGAATTGGCGGATCAGCCCCAGCATTTT
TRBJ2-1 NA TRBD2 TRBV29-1 CSVPTLSGRAFNEQFF TGCAGCGTTCCGACCCTCAGCGGGAGGGCCTTCAATGAGCAGTTCTTC
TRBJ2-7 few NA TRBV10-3 CAISEWQGSHEQYF TGTGCCATCAGTGAGTGGCAAGGGTCGCACGAGCAGTACTTC
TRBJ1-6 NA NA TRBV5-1 CASSSRTARSYNSPLHF TGCGCCAGCAGTTCGCGGACGGCCCGCTCCTATAATTCACCCCTCCACTTT
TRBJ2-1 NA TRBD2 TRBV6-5 CASSYSTSGTYNEQFF TGTGCCAGCAGTTACTCGACTAGCGGGACCTACAATGAGCAGTTCTTC
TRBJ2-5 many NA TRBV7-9 CASSLRTVYQETQYF TGTGCCAGCAGCTTGAGGACTGTGTACCAAGAGACCCAGTACTTC
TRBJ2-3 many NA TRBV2 CASILSSQGDTQYF TGTGCCAGCATCTTGTCCTCCCAGGGGGATACGCAGTATTTT
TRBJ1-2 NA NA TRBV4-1 CASSQVVGVGGYTF TGCGCCAGCAGCCAAGTAGTGGGAGTTGGAGGCTACACCTTC
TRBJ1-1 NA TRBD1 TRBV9 CASSAGTEFGTEAFF TGTGCCAGCAGCGCCGGGACAGAGTTTGGGACTGAAGCTTTCTTT
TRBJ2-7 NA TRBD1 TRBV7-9 CASSSYNRGRLPYEQYF TGTGCCAGCAGCTCATACAACAGGGGGCGTCTCCCCTACGAGCAGTACTTC
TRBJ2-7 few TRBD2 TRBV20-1 CSARDRRLAGKMSSYEQYF TGCAGTGCTAGAGATCGGCGGCTAGCGGGCAAAATGAGCTCCTACGAGCAGTACTTC
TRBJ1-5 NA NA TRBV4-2 CASSQGSGVNQPQHF TGTGCCAGCAGCCAAGGTAGTGGAGTCAATCAGCCCCAGCATTTT
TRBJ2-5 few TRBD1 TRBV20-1 CSARSDRAIETQYF TGCAGTGCTAGGTCGGACAGGGCGATAGAGACCCAGTACTTC
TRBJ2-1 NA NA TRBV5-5 CASRQQARDEQFF TGTGCCAGCAGACAACAAGCTCGCGATGAGCAGTTCTTC
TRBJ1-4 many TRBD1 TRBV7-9 CASSLGQGFEKLFF TGTGCCAGCAGCTTAGGACAGGGGTTTGAAAAACTGTTTTTT
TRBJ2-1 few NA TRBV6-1 CASSLRLVLNSYNEQFF TGTGCCAGCAGCCTACGACTAGTCCTCAACTCGTACAATGAGCAGTTCTTC
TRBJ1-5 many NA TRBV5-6 CASSSGGVGNQPQHF TGTGCCAGCAGCTCGGGTGGAGTCGGCAATCAGCCCCAGCATTTT
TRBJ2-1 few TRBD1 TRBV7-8 CASSVAPGQGPTGDEQFF TGTGCCAGCAGCGTAGCCCCGGGACAGGGTCCGACGGGCGATGAGCAGTTCTTC
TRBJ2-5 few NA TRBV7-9 CASSLGSGLQETQYF TGTGCCAGCAGCTTAGGGTCAGGGCTACAAGAGACCCAGTACTTC
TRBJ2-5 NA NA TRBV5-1 CASSGGGSKETQYF TGCGCCAGCAGCGGGGGCGGGAGCAAAGAGACCCAGTACTTC
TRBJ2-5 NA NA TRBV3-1 CASSPSTRAQYF TGTGCCAGCAGCCCTAGTACGCGGGCCCAGTACTTC
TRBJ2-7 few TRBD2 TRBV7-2 CASSGRLAGGSYEQYF TGTGCCAGCAGCGGCAGACTAGCGGGAGGCTCCTACGAGCAGTACTTC
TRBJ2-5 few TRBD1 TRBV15 CATSRGRQGFETQYF TGTGCCACCAGCAGGGGACGACAGGGGTTCGAGACCCAGTACTTC
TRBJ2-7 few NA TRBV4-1 CASSQDPRVNYEQYF TGCGCCAGCAGCCAAGATCCTAGGGTCAACTACGAGCAGTACTTC
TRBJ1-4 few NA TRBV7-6 CASSIYRDLAGEKLFF TGTGCCAGCAGCATATACCGGGACCTCGCCGGCGAAAAACTGTTTTTT
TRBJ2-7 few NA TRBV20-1 CSAGSRPGYEQYF TGCAGTGCTGGGTCACGGCCAGGCTACGAGCAGTACTTC
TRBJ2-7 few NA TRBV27 CASSFRTGTRSYEQYF TGTGCCAGCAGTTTCCGCACCGGGACACGCTCCTACGAGCAGTACTTC
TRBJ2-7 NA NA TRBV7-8 CASSFLSQGYEQYF TGTGCCAGCAGCTTCTTAAGCCAGGGCTACGAGCAGTACTTC
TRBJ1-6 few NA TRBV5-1 CASSLDVSPLHF TGCGCCAGCAGCTTGGATGTTTCACCCCTCCACTTT
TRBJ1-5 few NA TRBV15 CATSRGPGDQPQHF TGTGCCACCAGCAGAGGTCCCGGGGATCAGCCCCAGCATTTT
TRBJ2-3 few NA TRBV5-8 CASSPQGYDTQYF TGTGCCAGCAGTCCTCAGGGGTACGATACGCAGTATTTT
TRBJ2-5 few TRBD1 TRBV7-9 CASSFWTGGQETQYF TGTGCCAGCAGCTTCTGGACAGGGGGACAAGAGACCCAGTACTTC
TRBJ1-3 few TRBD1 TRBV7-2 CASSTRGGQFDTIYF TGTGCCAGCAGCACCAGGGGGGGACAGTTTGACACCATATATTTT
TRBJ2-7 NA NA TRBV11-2 CASSLGTSPYEQYF TGTGCCAGCAGCTTAGGTACATCCCCCTACGAGCAGTACTTC
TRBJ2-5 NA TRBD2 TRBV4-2 CASGPGTSGDRETQYF TGTGCCAGCGGCCCTGGGACTAGCGGGGACCGAGAGACCCAGTACTTC
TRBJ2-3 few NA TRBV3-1 CASSQVTDTQYF TGTGCCAGCAGCCAAGTCACAGATACGCAGTATTTT
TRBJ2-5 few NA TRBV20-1 CSAAYQETQYF TGCAGTGCTGCATATCAAGAGACCCAGTACTTC
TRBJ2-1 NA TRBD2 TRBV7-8 CASSLGTSGGRNEQFF TGTGCCAGCAGCTTAGGGACTAGCGGGGGGAGGAATGAGCAGTTCTTC
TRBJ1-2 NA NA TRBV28 CASSLFPDNYGYTF TGTGCCAGCAGTTTATTCCCCGACAACTATGGCTACACCTTC
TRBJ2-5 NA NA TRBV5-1 CASSLVGGNQETQYF TGCGCCAGCAGCTTGGTTGGGGGCAACCAAGAGACCCAGTACTTC
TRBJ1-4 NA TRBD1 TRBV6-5 CASSYSGQVLEKLFF TGTGCCAGCAGTTACTCGGGACAGGTCTTAGAAAAACTGTTTTTT
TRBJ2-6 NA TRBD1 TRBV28 CASATGVGANVLTF TGTGCCAGCGCGACAGGGGTTGGGGCCAACGTCCTGACTTTC
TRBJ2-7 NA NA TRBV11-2 CASSLDLGRRIYEQYF TGTGCCAGCAGCTTAGACCTGGGACGGAGGATCTACGAGCAGTACTTC
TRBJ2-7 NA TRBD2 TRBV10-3 CAISEVGGLNEQYF TGTGCCATCAGTGAGGTGGGAGGGTTGAACGAGCAGTACTTC
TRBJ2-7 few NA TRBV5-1 CASSPALTYPYEQYF TGCGCCAGCAGCCCGGCCCTTACTTATCCCTACGAGCAGTACTTC
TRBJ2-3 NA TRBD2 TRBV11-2 CASSLYLAALTDTQYF TGTGCCAGCAGCTTATATCTAGCGGCACTCACAGATACGCAGTATTTT
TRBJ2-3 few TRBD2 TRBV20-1 CSARVAGRTDTQYF TGCAGTGCTAGGGTAGCGGGGCGCACAGATACGCAGTATTTT
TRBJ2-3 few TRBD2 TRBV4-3 CASSQGVTSENTDTQYF TGCGCCAGCAGCCAAGGGGTGACTAGCGAGAACACAGATACGCAGTATTTT
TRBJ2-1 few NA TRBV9 CASSVQWGRSYNEQFF TGTGCCAGCAGCGTACAGTGGGGCCGTTCCTACAATGAGCAGTTCTTC
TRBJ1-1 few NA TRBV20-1 CSAPNPAQDLGEAFF TGCAGTGCTCCCAACCCTGCGCAGGATCTTGGTGAAGCTTTCTTT
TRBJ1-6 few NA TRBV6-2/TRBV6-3 CASSYSMESSPLHF TGTGCCAGCAGTTACTCGATGGAATCCTCACCCCTCCACTTT
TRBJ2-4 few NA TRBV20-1 CSASTGDIQYF TGCAGTGCTAGTACGGGAGACATTCAGTACTTC